This entry lists 8 T cell receptor beta chains sequenced from one sample in a study of blood T cell repertoires in COVID-19. Profiling relied on immunoSEQ multiplex PCR, and the TCRdb table lists in-frame clones only, not all of them. The table shows approximately 140,000 clones, with around 84% occurring only once. Sequenced: peripheral blood. The receptors come from a man in his sixties with active or convalescent COVID-19.

The chain employs TRBV6-1 and TRBJ2-1, with 8 bases that match TRBD1. The CDR3 extends over 13 amino acids. The germline gives CDR1 MNHNS, CDR2 SASEGT. Germline trimming cut 3 bases from V and 6 bases from J; bases unmatched to any gene: 1. The CDR3 loop is CASSEDRANEQFF. CDR3 nucleotides: TGTGCCAGCAGTGAGGACAGGGCCAATGAGCAGTTCTTC.

The chain combines TRBV6-5 with TRBJ2-7, with 9 bases that match TRBD2. This CDR3 region has 13 residues. After removal of 8 bases from V and 5 bases from J, the junction contained 7 bases not matched to a gene. Germline CDR1 is MNHEY and CDR2 is SVGAGI. The CDR3 loop reads CASLAGQINEQYF. The CDR3 bases are TGTGCCAGCCTAGCGGGACAGATCAACGAGCAGTACTTC.

This chain links TRBV5-4 with TRBJ2-7; possible D gene TRBD1, 5 bases. The CDR3 is 16 residues long. Germline lookup yields CDR1 SGHNT and CDR2 YYREEE (reference sequence). The germline V and J ends were trimmed by 0 bases and 6 bases, with 19 bases remaining between them. The CDR3 protein is CASSLDRVSLGVEQYF. The CDR3 region has the DNA TGTGCCAGCAGCTTGGATCGGGTTTCCCTAGGGGTCGAGCAGTACTTC.

The chain employs TRBV18 and TRBJ1-2, with D uncertain. Trimming cost V 1 base and J 10 bases, with 13 bases left between them. Per germline, CDR1 KGHSH and CDR2 LQKENI. The CDR3 has 13 residues. Here the CDR3 reads CASSPQKSGVYTF. CDR3 bases: TGTGCCAGCTCACCACAGAAGTCCGGGGTCTACACCTTC.

The V gene is TRBV6-5, the J gene TRBJ1-1, with D tentatively TRBD1 (5 bases). This CDR3 region has 13 residues. The V and J ends lost 10 bases and 5 bases respectively, with 17 bases between them. Germline-derived CDR1 and CDR2 are MNHEY and SVGAGI. The CDR3 region is CATRVPLGTEAFF. In nucleotides, the CDR3 is TGTGCCACCAGGGTCCCACTAGGGACTGAAGCTTTCTTT.

The chain couples TRBV5-1 to TRBJ2-3; D gene uncertain. Trimming shortened V by 5 bases and J by 0 bases, and 13 bases separated the two germline ends. CDR1 is SGHRS and CDR2 is YFSETQ in the germline V gene. This CDR3 spans 15 amino acids. CDR3 nucleotide sequence: TGCGCCAGCAGGATTCAGGTATCTAGCACAGATACGCAGTATTTT. Protein: CASRIQVSSTDTQYF.

V is TRBV29-1 and J is TRBJ2-1; 9 positions match TRBD1. This CDR3 contains 16 residues. Germline V CDR1 and CDR2: SQVTM, ANQGSEA. With V trimmed by 3 bases and J by 5 bases, 11 bases remained unmatched. DNA for the CDR3: TGCAGCGTTGAGCGACCCGGGACAGGGATCAACAATGAGCAGTTCTTC. This gives the protein CSVERPGTGINNEQFF.

The rearrangement uses TRBV10-1 and TRBJ2-5; 10 nucleotides align to TRBD1. CDR1 and CDR2 from the germline V gene are WNHNN and SYGVQD (reference sequence). The CDR3 contains 14 residues. The V gene end was trimmed by 6 bases and the J gene end by 5 bases; junction bases not matched to a gene: 6. The CDR3 DNA reads TGCGCCAGCAGCCGGGACAGGGGCCGGGAGACCCAGTACTTC. Translation: CASSRDRGRETQYF.